One sample yielded the 26 T cell receptor beta chains listed below, sequenced in a study of blood T cells in healthy people across ages. It was with a sample-barcoded 5' primer and a J-beta primer mix that a second PCR of roughly 7 to 12 cycles was run. One entry per CDR3 protein results from TCRdb running MiXCR on the 5' RACE reads. The sample records fewer than 2,000,000 distinct CDR3 sequences, approximately 32% being singletons. The specimen was blood. The receptors derive from a woman younger than 45 in good health.

The chain employs TRBV5-1 and TRBJ2-3, with TRBD2 matching over 8 bases. Germline V lookup: CDR1 SGHRS, CDR2 YFSETQ. V shed 4 bases, J shed 0 bases, and the junction held 7 bases outside the gene matches. The length of the CDR3 is 16 residues. The CDR3 protein is CASSHASGGSTDTQYF. The CDR3 bases are TGCGCCAGCAGCCATGCCAGCGGGGGAAGCACAGATACGCAGTATTTT.

This clonotype was recorded a few times. Here the CDR3 reads CSASNPGQGGGSNQPQHF. The CDR3 DNA reads as TGCAGTGCTTCTAATCCGGGACAGGGAGGTGGTAGCAATCAGCCCCAGCATTTT. The chain uses TRBV20-1 and TRBJ1-5; 9 bases are a match to TRBD1. V dropped 5 bases and J dropped 0; count of bases not matched to a gene: 14. CDR1 is DFQATT and CDR2 is SNEGSKA in the germline V gene (reference sequence). This CDR3 is 18 amino acids long.

The table lists this clonotype with a few counts. The chain combines TRBV4-1 with TRBJ2-5, with TRBD1 matching over 10 bases. CDR3 size: 16 residues. The V segment lost 4 bases and the J segment 2 bases; nucleotides outside the gene matches: 7. From germline, CDR1 is MGHRA and CDR2 YSYEKL. The CDR3 DNA follows: TGCGCCAGCAGCCGCCGGGACAGGGGCTTTCAAGAGACCCAGTACTTC. Translating it yields CASSRRDRGFQETQYF.

This clonotype was seen a handful of times. The V and J genes are TRBV29-1 and TRBJ1-4; TRBD1 is a possible D gene (5 bases). Trimming shortened V by 5 bases and J by 7 bases, and 11 bases separated the two germline ends. This CDR3 contains 12 residues. In germline, CDR1 is SQVTM, CDR2 ANQGSEA. DNA of the CDR3: TGCAGCGTTCTATCAGGGACTGAAAAACTGTTTTTT. The encoded protein is CSVLSGTEKLFF.

The CDR3 spells CASSFPGLAKETQYF. CDR3 DNA sequence: TGTGCCAGCAGCTTTCCGGGACTAGCGAAAGAGACCCAGTACTTC. V usage is TRBV5-6 and J usage is TRBJ2-5; 10 bases map to TRBD2. The germline V gene encodes CDR1 SGHDT and CDR2 YYEEEE. V was clipped by 2 bases and J by 3 bases; unmatched bases: 4. There are 15 residues in the CDR3.

The J gene is TRBJ1-1, the V gene TRBV7-9; 9 nucleotides align to TRBD1. CDR1 is SEHNR, CDR2 FQNEAQ, per germline (reference sequence). This CDR3 region has 16 residues. The ends lost 1 base at V and 5 bases at J; junction bases unmatched: 8. The CDR3 coding sequence is TGTGCCAGCAGCTTAGAACAGGGGGCGCCTTCGACTGAAGCTTTCTTT. Amino acid sequence: CASSLEQGAPSTEAFF.

This clonotype has more than one count but fewer than ten. The V call is TRBV11-2, the J call TRBJ2-1; TRBD2 is a possible D gene (6 bases). The CDR3 is made up of 15 amino acids. Trimming stripped 5 bases from V and 0 bases from J, with 11 bases between. Germline lookup yields CDR1 SGHAT and CDR2 FQNNGV. For the CDR3, the DNA is TGTGCCAGCAGCGGAGGGGAAAGCTCCTACAATGAGCAGTTCTTC. Its protein is CASSGGESSYNEQFF.

The chain couples TRBV10-2 to TRBJ1-2, with D maybe TRBD1 (5 bases). The CDR3 spans 15 residues. Between the trimmed V and J ends, which lost 0 bases and 6 bases, there was a span of 14 bases. CDR1 and CDR2 from the germline V gene are WSHSY and SAAADI. CDR3 region: CASSESGVPNHGYTF. The DNA for the CDR3 is TGCGCCAGCAGTGAGTCAGGGGTCCCCAACCATGGCTACACCTTC.

The chain is built from TRBV6-1 and TRBJ2-2, with TRBD2 matching 7 bases. Germline V lookup: CDR1 MNHNS, CDR2 SASEGT. V lost 6 bases to trimming and J lost 3 bases; unmatched junction nucleotides: 1. The CDR3 spans 13 residues. CDR3 protein: CASRSGDTGELFF. DNA for the CDR3: TGTGCCAGCAGGAGCGGGGACACCGGGGAGCTGTTTTTT.

In its sample, this clonotype was seen many times. This sequence joins TRBV29-1 and TRBJ1-2, with TRBD1 matching over 9 bases. The germline V gene encodes CDR1 SQVTM and CDR2 ANQGSEA. The V gene end was trimmed by 4 bases and the J gene end by 3 bases; junction bases not matched to a gene: 9. The CDR3 runs 15 residues. The CDR3 loop is CSVGGTWTGDYGYTF. In DNA, the CDR3 is TGCAGCGTTGGAGGGACATGGACAGGGGACTATGGCTACACCTTC.

This clonotype was found a few times. The rearrangement uses TRBV10-2 and TRBJ1-1; weak D call: TRBD1 (6 bases). The CDR3 is made up of 12 amino acids. Germline V gene sequence: CDR1 WSHSY, CDR2 SAAADI. V lost 4 bases and J 6 bases, leaving 9 bases between the germline ends. The CDR3 DNA is TGCGCCAGCAGTGGAGGGGGTTCTGAAGCTTTCTTT. It codes for CASSGGGSEAFF.

V and J are TRBV13 and TRBJ2-1; 8 bases fit TRBD2. CDR3 size: 16 residues. Germline-derived CDR1 and CDR2 are PRHDT and FYEKMQ (reference sequence). V lost 2 bases, J lost 8 bases, and 11 bases stayed unmatched. CDR3 bases: TGTGCCAGCAGCTTACAGCGGGAGTGGGAAAGGGATGAGCAGTTCTTC. It yields the protein CASSLQREWERDEQFF.

This clonotype was seen more than once but under ten times. The CDR3 DNA sequence: TGTGCCAGCAGTCACTTGGGACTAGCGGAGAGGTACGAGCAGTACTTC. Amino acids: CASSHLGLAERYEQYF. The chain uses TRBV6-6 and TRBJ2-7; 11 bases match TRBD2. Unmatched junction bases numbered 10, after V lost 5 bases and J lost 4 bases. Germline loops: CDR1 MNHNY, CDR2 SVGAGI (reference sequence). The length of the CDR3 is 16 residues.

This clonotype was seen more than once but under ten times. This sequence joins TRBV6-1 and TRBJ2-3; 10 positions agree with TRBD2. J lost 0 bases, V lost 8 bases, and 11 bases had no gene match. CDR3 length equals 17 residues. Germline CDR1 reads MNHNS; CDR2 reads SASEGT. The CDR3 nucleotides read TGTGCCAGCTCTGTGGTAGCGGGAGGAACTAGCACAGATACGCAGTATTTT. This codes for CASSVVAGGTSTDTQYF.

The chain is built from TRBV20-1 and TRBJ1-2; the D gene is possibly TRBD1 (5 bases). The CDR3 has 15 residues. Trimming left V 1 base short and J 4 bases short, with 16 bases between. Germline CDR1 reads DFQATT; CDR2 reads SNEGSKA (reference sequence). The CDR3 nucleotides read TGCAGTGCTAGAGGCCTTCGGGGCAAGGGCTATGGCTACACCTTC. Translated: CSARGLRGKGYGYTF.

This sequence joins TRBV5-6 and TRBJ1-1; D ambiguous. The ends were cut back, 2 bases at V and 4 bases at J, with 12 bases in the middle. The CDR3 totals 14 residues. The germline V gene has CDR1 SGHDT and CDR2 YYEEEE. CDR3 sequence reads: CASSLGSRGTEAFF. As DNA, the CDR3 is TGTGCCAGCAGCTTAGGGTCCCGGGGCACTGAAGCTTTCTTT.

This clonotype turned up a few times. The chain joins TRBV20-1 to TRBJ2-7; 10 bases line up with TRBD2. The CDR3 totals 14 residues. Per germline, CDR1 DFQATT and CDR2 SNEGSKA (reference sequence). V trimming: 3 bases; J trimming: 4 bases; junction bases outside the gene matches: 6. In DNA, the CDR3 is TGCAGTGCTAGGGCGGGTAGCGGGGGGTACGAGCAGTACTTC. It yields the protein CSARAGSGGYEQYF.

The chain links TRBV5-8 to TRBJ1-1, with 7 bases identical to TRBD1. Unmatched junction bases numbered 12, after V lost 4 bases and J lost 9 bases. The CDR3 has 14 amino acids. Germline V gene sequence: CDR1 SGHTS, CDR2 YDEGEE. The CDR3 is CASSLKGAGDQAFF. CDR3 nucleotides: TGTGCCAGCAGCCTGAAGGGGGCGGGGGACCAAGCTTTCTTT.

This clonotype was observed a few times. The chain combines TRBV27 with TRBJ2-7; a possible D gene is TRBD1 (6 bases). The length of the CDR3 is 13 residues. Germline assignment: CDR1 MNHEY and CDR2 SMNVEV (reference sequence). Trimming left V 5 bases short and J 6 bases short, with 14 bases between. DNA of the CDR3: TGTGCCAGCAGTCCCTTGGACAGTTCCGAGCAGTACTTC. Residues: CASSPLDSSEQYF.

This chain connects TRBV6-6 to TRBJ1-1, with TRBD1 matching 9 bases. Germline trimming cut 7 bases from V and 0 bases from J; bases unmatched to any gene: 12. This CDR3 contains 17 residues. The germline V gene has CDR1 MNHNY and CDR2 SVGAGI (reference sequence). The CDR3 loop is CASTEQGARSVNTEAFF. DNA for the CDR3: TGTGCCAGCACCGAACAGGGGGCGAGGAGCGTGAACACTGAAGCTTTCTTT.

The chain is built from TRBV5-1 and TRBJ2-1; maybe TRBD1 (6 bases). Trimming took 5 bases from V and 1 from J, leaving 13 bases between them. The CDR3 runs 15 residues. Germline assignment: CDR1 SGHRS and CDR2 YFSETQ. DNA of the CDR3: TGCGCCAGCAGACGAGACAGGCTTTCCTACAATGAGCAGTTCTTC. Translation gives CASRRDRLSYNEQFF.

The CDR3 sequence is CSAVVLMAKNIQYF. The CDR3 DNA reads as TGCAGTGCGGTCGTTCTTATGGCCAAAAACATTCAGTACTTC. The rearrangement joins TRBV20-1 to TRBJ2-4; no reliable D call. The CDR3 contains 14 residues. V dropped 6 bases and J dropped 1 base, with 13 bases sitting between them. From germline, CDR1 is DFQATT and CDR2 SNEGSKA (reference sequence).

This clonotype was counted only a few times. The gene calls are TRBV3-1 and TRBJ2-7; D call uncertain. CDR3 length: 13 amino acids. Germline CDR1 LGHDT, CDR2 YNNKEL (reference sequence). Trimming took 2 bases from V and 0 from J, leaving 5 bases between them. CDR3 sequence: CASSQFISYEQYF. The CDR3 DNA reads as TGTGCCAGCAGCCAATTCATCTCCTACGAGCAGTACTTC.

The chain joins TRBV27 to TRBJ1-1; D perhaps matches TRBD1 (5 bases). The CDR3 runs 14 residues. The germline V and J ends were trimmed by 9 bases and 1 base, with 15 bases remaining between them. Germline V gives CDR1 MNHEY, CDR2 SMNVEV (reference sequence). The CDR3 DNA sequence: TGTGCCAGTATGGGGGTGAGGGGGAACACTGAAGCTTTCTTT. Protein: CASMGVRGNTEAFF.

The chain joins TRBV20-1 to TRBJ2-1; the D gene could be TRBD1 or TRBD2 (5 bases each). This CDR3 has 16 amino acids. V lost 3 bases, J lost 9 bases, and 24 bases lay in between. Per the germline V gene, CDR1 is DFQATT and CDR2 is SNEGSKA (reference sequence). Here the CDR3 DNA reads TGCAGTGCTAGTCAGCTAGCCACCCCCGGGGCAGTTGAGCAGTTCTTC. Protein: CSASQLATPGAVEQFF.

This chain connects TRBV5-1 to TRBJ1-5, with 7 bases fitting TRBD1. This CDR3 is 14 amino acids long. Per the germline V gene, CDR1 is SGHRS and CDR2 is YFSETQ. V was clipped by 4 bases and J by 3 bases; unmatched bases: 4. This CDR3 reads CASSRDSNNQPQHF. Written as DNA, the CDR3 is TGCGCCAGCAGCCGGGACAGCAACAATCAGCCCCAGCATTTT.